This record concerns one T cell receptor (beta chain) sequence. Its antigen is currently unknown. For the second PCR, which ran for about 6 to 11 cycles, a sample-barcoded 5' primer and a J-beta primer mix were used. Each cDNA molecule was tagged by a template-switch adaptor that had 12 random nucleotides. A single record per CDR3 protein comes from TCRdb applying MiXCR to the 5' RACE reads. The sample shows approximately 670,000 distinct CDR3 sequences, 40% to 50% of them seen only once. These data belong to a study of blood T cells in healthy people across ages. Every donor provided around 9.3 milliliters of peripheral blood. Notes on the study in general: It was the long-lived donors that had more naive CD4+ cells and higher diversity than aged donors. Getting older went along with TCR beta diversity per million T cells dropping roughly linearly.

This sequence was found in a man at least 80 years old in good health. Sequencing used blood.

The CDR3 DNA reads TGCAGTGTAGGCGGGGCCCAGAACACTGAAGCTTTCTTT. Translated: CSVGGAQNTEAFF. The rearrangement uses TRBV20-1 and TRBJ1-1, with D perhaps TRBD1 (5 bases). Between the trimmed V and J ends, which lost 7 bases and 1 base, there was a span of 13 bases. This CDR3 has 13 residues. From germline, CDR1 is DFQATT and CDR2 SNEGSKA (reference sequence).